This T cell receptor beta chain was captured in a study of preoperative IRX-2 immunotherapy in early breast cancer. Measured with immunoSEQ multiplex PCR; TCRdb has only the in-frame clones, and not every one. The sample lists under 45,000 clones, roughly 94% seen once, with 1.6% in the top ten. This CDR3 comprises 15 residues. Trimming removed 6 bases from V and 9 bases from J, with 20 bases in between. Looked up from germline, CDR1 is SNHLY and CDR2 is FYNNEI. The treatment was: preoperative locoregional IRX-2 cytokine immunotherapy. Patients received preoperative, locoregional IRX-2 cytokine immunotherapy in a phase Ib study.

The receptor was isolated from a human donor with breast cancer. Sequencing was performed on tumor tissue, taken after IRX-2 immunotherapy. This chain joins TRBV2 and TRBJ1-4; D not certain. The CDR3 region is CASRHDPWGMKKLFF. CDR3 nucleotide sequence: TGTGCCAGCAGGCACGACCCCTGGGGAATGAAAAAACTGTTTTTT.